The present entry profiles one T cell receptor beta chain with its context. The repertoire was sequenced with immunoSEQ multiplex PCR; TCRdb's copy has only in-frame clones and lacks some. In the table there are some 13,000 clones, roughly three quarters of which are singletons. CDR3 length: 14 amino acids. The V gene's germline CDR1 is LNHDA and CDR2 SQIVND (reference sequence). After removal of 3 bases from V and 10 bases from J, the junction contained 5 bases not matched to a gene. The sample is drawn from a study of control samples from healthy donors and cancer patients. Material for sequencing was formalin-fixed, paraffin-embedded tissue. The rearrangement uses TRBV19 and TRBJ1-6; 8 nucleotides align to TRBD1. The TCR comes from a male donor with melanoma. CDR3 residues: CASSIQGAQSPLHF. In DNA form, the CDR3 reads TGTGCCAGTAGTATTCAGGGGGCCCAATCACCCCTCCACTTT.